Below, 21 T cell receptor beta chains from the same sample are listed, as sequenced in a study of shared clonotypes between healthy human individuals. Sequencing was performed with immunoSEQ multiplex PCR; in TCRdb, only in-frame clones are kept and a portion is missing. Here the sample spans roughly 2,500,000 clones, over 85% being singletons. The sequenced sample consisted of naive CD4+ T cells from PBMCs. Subset given: CD45RA+ positively selected. All receptors come from a man aged 18 to 30 in good health. Some clones in this sample may be carry-over from other donors' samples.

About this clone: The same CDR3 also results from other DNA sequences found in this sample. CDR3 protein: CASSLRVSGNTIYF. CDR3 nucleotides: TGTGCCAGCAGTTTACGGGTCTCTGGAAACACCATATATTTT. This chain connects TRBV28 to TRBJ1-3, with D uncertain. The CDR3 consists of 14 residues. CDR1 is MDHEN and CDR2 is SYDVKM in the germline V gene. V dropped 2 bases and J dropped 0 bases, with 5 bases sitting between them.

The chain links TRBV9 to TRBJ2-1; TRBD2 might be the D (6 bases). The CDR3 length is 15 residues. Trimming pared 0 bases from V and 4 bases from J, leaving 11 bases between. Germline values: CDR1 SGDLS, CDR2 YYNGEE. The CDR3 spells CASSVEGSGYNEQFF. CDR3 nucleotides: TGTGCCAGCAGCGTAGAGGGGAGCGGGTACAATGAGCAGTTCTTC.

The rearrangement links TRBV18 to TRBJ2-5, with 9 bases identical to TRBD1. Germline V gene sequence: CDR1 KGHSH, CDR2 LQKENI. The junction had 2 bases not matched to a gene; V was cut back by 6 bases and J by 3 bases. The CDR3 length is 13 residues. The CDR3 region has the DNA TGTGCCAGCTCGGGACAGGGAAAAGAGACCCAGTACTTC. This translates into CASSGQGKETQYF. Based on the CDR3 plus reference TRBV18 and TRBJ2-5, the full variable domain is NAGVMQNPRHLVRRRGQEARLRCSPMKGHSHVYWYRQLPEEGLKFMVYLQKENIIDESGMPKERFSAEFPKEGPSILRIQQVVRGDSAAYFCASSGQGKETQYFGPGTRLLVL.

CDR3 nucleotides: TGTGCCAGCAGCCCCCGACAGCCCCTTCGCACTGAAGCTTTCTTT. Amino acid sequence: CASSPRQPLRTEAFF. This rearrangement joins TRBV5-4 to TRBJ1-1; D perhaps matches TRBD1 (5 bases). The CDR3 has 15 amino acids. Trimming shortened V by 4 bases and J by 4 bases, and 17 bases separated the two germline ends. CDR1 and CDR2 (germline): SGHNT, YYREEE (reference sequence).

This clone was picked up one time. This chain uses TRBV7-9 with TRBJ2-6, with D unresolved. Germline V gene lookup returns CDR1 SEHNR and CDR2 FQNEAQ (reference sequence). Between the trimmed V and J ends, which lost 4 bases and 3 bases, there was a span of 16 bases. CDR3 size: 17 residues. The CDR3 is CASSSSGEDGGANVLTF. CDR3 sequence (DNA): TGTGCCAGCAGCTCATCTGGAGAGGATGGTGGGGCCAACGTCCTGACTTTC.

The chain has TRBV2 and TRBJ2-7; perhaps TRBD2 as D (6 bases). Germline V gene lookup returns CDR1 SNHLY and CDR2 FYNNEI. The V gene lost 6 bases and the J gene lost 2 bases, with 20 bases spanning the gap. CDR3 length: 16 residues. CDR3 loop: CASRAPGERAAYEQYF. In DNA form, the CDR3 reads TGTGCCAGCAGGGCTCCCGGGGAGCGGGCCGCCTACGAGCAGTACTTC. The full variable domain, its missing parts supplied by reference TRBV2 and TRBJ2-7, is EPEVTQTPSHQVTQMGQEVILRCVPISNHLYFYWYRQILGQKVEFLVSFYNNEISEKSEIFDDQFSVERPDGSNFTLKIRSTKLEDSAMYFCASRAPGERAAYEQYFGPGTRLTVT.

This rearrangement joins TRBV6-1 to TRBJ2-7; weak D call: TRBD2 (5 bases). V lost 8 bases and J lost 6, with 11 bases in between. This CDR3 region has 11 residues. Germline V gene data show CDR1 as MNHNS and CDR2 as SASEGT. The CDR3 is CASGGRGEQYF. The CDR3 DNA follows: TGTGCCAGCGGTGGTCGGGGCGAGCAGTACTTC.

CDR3 residues: CASSSVERGTDTQYF. CDR3 bases: TGTGCCAGCAGCTCCGTAGAGCGGGGCACAGATACGCAGTATTTT. The gene calls are TRBV13 and TRBJ2-3; tentative D call: TRBD2 (6 bases). Trimming took 4 bases from V and 1 from J, leaving 12 bases between them. Germline V gene data show CDR1 as PRHDT and CDR2 as FYEKMQ (reference sequence). The CDR3 sequence is 15 residues long.

The chain uses TRBV5-1 and TRBJ2-1, with 10 bases lining up with TRBD1. V dropped 8 bases and J dropped 8; count of bases not matched to a gene: 13. CDR1 is SGHRS, CDR2 YFSETQ, per germline. This CDR3 region has 15 residues. In DNA, the CDR3 is TGCGCCAGTAGTCCCGGGACAGGGGCGGGGGATGAGCAGTTCTTC. Residues: CASSPGTGAGDEQFF.

The chain couples TRBV11-2 to TRBJ1-5; D is possibly TRBD1 (6 bases). Trimming removed 2 bases from V and 1 base from J, with 12 bases in between. The CDR3 is made up of 16 amino acids. Per the germline V gene, CDR1 is SGHAT and CDR2 is FQNNGV. For the CDR3, the DNA is TGTGCCAGCAGCTTAACCGCAGGGGTCAGCAATCAGCCCCAGCATTTT. Translation: CASSLTAGVSNQPQHF. Drawing the rest from reference TRBV11-2 and TRBJ1-5, the complete variable domain is EAGVAQSPRYKIIEKRQSVAFWCNPISGHATLYWYQQILGQGPKLLIQFQNNGVVDDSQLPKDRFSAERLKGVDSTLKIQPAKLEDSAVYLCASSLTAGVSNQPQHFGDGTRLSIL.

This clone was observed once. The rearrangement uses TRBV6-5 and TRBJ2-7; TRBD1 aligns across 9 bases. The CDR3 is 14 amino acids. The trim removed 5 bases at V and 4 bases at J, leaving 6 bases unmatched. The germline gives CDR1 MNHEY, CDR2 SVGAGI. Here the CDR3 reads CASSPGTGLYEQYF. CDR3 nucleotide sequence: TGTGCCAGCAGTCCCGGGACAGGGTTGTACGAGCAGTACTTC.

This clone was seen a single time. The chain uses TRBV28 and TRBJ2-7; the D gene is possibly TRBD1 (6 bases). Looked up from germline, CDR1 is MDHEN and CDR2 is SYDVKM. CDR3 length: 13 residues. The V and J ends lost 3 bases and 6 bases respectively, with 12 bases between them. CDR3 loop: CASSLGAVREQYF. The DNA for the CDR3 is TGTGCCAGCAGTTTGGGGGCAGTTCGCGAGCAGTACTTC.

The genes are TRBV7-8 and TRBJ2-5; D possibly corresponds to TRBD2 (6 bases). CDR1 SGHVS and CDR2 FQNEAQ come from the germline V gene. The germline V and J ends were trimmed by 6 bases and 5 bases, with 22 bases remaining between them. The CDR3 totals 16 residues. DNA for the CDR3: TGTGCCAGCAGTTACGGACGCCTCAATGGGGGGGAGACCCAGTACTTC. The encoded protein is CASSYGRLNGGETQYF.

This chain links TRBV11-2 with TRBJ2-2, with D possibly TRBD1 on 5 matching bases. Germline V gene lookup returns CDR1 SGHAT and CDR2 FQNNGV. Trimming stripped 3 bases from V and 4 bases from J, with 6 bases between. The CDR3 length is 13 residues. CDR3 amino acids: CASSFQGTGELFF. The CDR3 DNA reads as TGTGCCAGCAGCTTCCAGGGCACCGGGGAGCTGTTTTTT.

This clone was seen only a few times. The chain is built from TRBV4-1 and TRBJ1-1; D is possibly TRBD1 (5 bases). Between the trimmed V and J ends, which lost 0 bases and 4 bases, there was a span of 12 bases. The CDR3 extends over 15 amino acids. The germline V gene encodes CDR1 MGHRA and CDR2 YSYEKL. CDR3 amino acids: CASSQEDNKATEAFF. DNA for the CDR3: TGCGCCAGCAGCCAAGAGGACAACAAAGCCACTGAAGCTTTCTTT.

The chain uses TRBV11-2 and TRBJ2-1; D not resolved. V was pared by 4 bases and J by 5 bases, with 9 bases between. This CDR3 has 13 amino acids. Germline V gives CDR1 SGHAT, CDR2 FQNNGV. CDR3 loop: CASSSDAHNEQFF. CDR3 DNA: TGTGCCAGCAGCTCGGACGCCCACAATGAGCAGTTCTTC.

This sequence joins TRBV28 and TRBJ2-2, with 11 bases lining up with TRBD2. Unmatched junction bases numbered 2, after V lost 8 bases and J lost 3 bases. CDR1 and CDR2 from the germline V gene are MDHEN and SYDVKM. The CDR3 length is 14 residues. The DNA of the CDR3 is TGTGCCAGCGGGACTAGCGGTTACACCGGGGAGCTGTTTTTT. Its protein is CASGTSGYTGELFF.

The gene calls are TRBV28 and TRBJ1-5; 9 bases line up with TRBD1. The V gene's germline CDR1 is MDHEN and CDR2 SYDVKM. CDR3 length equals 14 residues. V gave up 5 bases and J gave up 9 bases; unmatched junction bases: 8. Here the CDR3 DNA reads TGTGCCAGCAGTGTCCGGGACAGGGTTTCGCCCCAGCATTTT. This codes for CASSVRDRVSPQHF.

The chain links TRBV6-6 to TRBJ1-2; 9 bases match TRBD1. This CDR3 region has 14 residues. The V gene end was trimmed by 7 bases and the J gene end by 8 bases; junction bases not matched to a gene: 11. The V gene's germline CDR1 is MNHNY and CDR2 SVGAGI (reference sequence). The CDR3 nucleotides are TGTGCCAGCACCTTCGGACAGGGGAGGGGCGGCTACACCTTC. Its protein product is CASTFGQGRGGYTF.

This clone occurred once. The rearrangement links TRBV7-2 to TRBJ2-7, with TRBD2 identical over 11 bases. V lost 7 bases to trimming and J lost 0 bases; unmatched junction nucleotides: 5. CDR3 size: 15 residues. The germline V gene encodes CDR1 SGHTA and CDR2 FQGNSA. In DNA, the CDR3 is TGTGCCAGCACCCGGGGGACTAGCGGCTCCTACGAGCAGTACTTC. It is translated as CASTRGTSGSYEQYF.

This clone was found a few times. The chain carries TRBV19 and TRBJ1-5, with D unresolved. The V end was cut by 6 bases, the J end by 6 bases, with 9 bases between. Looked up from germline, CDR1 is LNHDA and CDR2 is SQIVND (reference sequence). The CDR3 covers 12 residues. The CDR3 DNA is TGTGCCAGTAGGAGGACGGGTCAGCCCCAGCATTTT. Its translation: CASRRTGQPQHF.